This T cell receptor (beta chain) derives from a study of cytomegalovirus exposure and HLA in healthy donors. Amplification used 60 Vbeta primers and 13 Jbeta primers. Clones were read by immunoSEQ multiplex PCR, and TCRdb kept only the in-frame ones, dropping some. The sample lists about 56,000 clones, roughly four fifths occurring once. This CDR3 comprises 11 residues. Germline V gene data show CDR1 as DFQATT and CDR2 as SNEGSKA (reference sequence). V lost 4 bases, J lost 2 bases, and 4 bases lay in between. The sequencing input was PBMCs. The chain combines TRBV20-1 with TRBJ2-3; no definite D call. This sequence originates from a man aged 40-50 years in good health and CMV-seronegative. CDR3 coding DNA: TGCAGTGCTACCTCCACAGATACGCAGTATTTT. This gives the protein CSATSTDTQYF.